The clone carrying this T cell receptor beta chain was counted at least ten times. Antigen specificity is unknown. TCRdb reprocessed the reads with MiXCR, giving one entry per CDR3 protein. The table records under 350,000 distinct CDR3 sequences, about 9.1% of them present only once. This sample is part of a study of T cell repertoires in cytomegalovirus infection. Study context: Public TCR beta signatures were indicative of both CMV infection and a matching HLA type.

The CDR3 has 14 residues. The V gene's germline CDR1 is MGHRA and CDR2 YSYEKL. Trimming shortened V by 6 bases and J by 8 bases, and 17 bases separated the two germline ends. Findings and caveats of the study: Ex vivo responses were dominated by HLA-C-restricted CMV-specific TCR beta clonotypes. Using cumulative public TCR beta family frequency, the authors identified those who carried CMV together with the relevant HLA.

The V and J genes are TRBV4-1 and TRBJ2-1; unclear D gene. This TCR was sampled from a human donor in good health (CMV status not recorded). Some clones in this sample may be carry-over from other donors' samples. The sequenced sample consisted of PBMCs. In DNA form, the CDR3 reads TGCGCCAGCAGTCACCCGGCGGCCCGCCATGAGCAGTTCTTC. Its translation: CASSHPAARHEQFF.